The entry below describes one T cell receptor beta chain. The treatment denotes: oral pan-JAK inhibitor, 5-10 mg twice daily. PBMCs served as the source from which CD4+ and CD8+ T cells were sorted. The sequencing template was cDNA reverse transcribed from extracted RNA. Clones were sequenced by immunoSEQ multiplex PCR, and TCRdb holds only the in-frame ones, with some missing. The sample carries around 210,000 clones, 64% recorded once. The data belong to a study of CD8+ T cells in alopecia areata. The trim removed 6 bases at V and 10 bases at J, leaving 8 bases unmatched. Germline V gene lookup returns CDR1 MNHEY and CDR2 SMNVEV (reference sequence). This CDR3 has 12 residues.

The material sequenced was CD4+ T cells sorted from blood, taken at week 4, from a patient treated with tofacitinib. This sequence joins TRBV27 and TRBJ1-1, with 7 bases matching TRBD1. This TCR was sampled from a human donor with alopecia areata. The CDR3 DNA follows: TGTGCCAGCAGGGGTACAGGGGAGGGAGCTTTCTTT. Translation gives CASRGTGEGAFF.